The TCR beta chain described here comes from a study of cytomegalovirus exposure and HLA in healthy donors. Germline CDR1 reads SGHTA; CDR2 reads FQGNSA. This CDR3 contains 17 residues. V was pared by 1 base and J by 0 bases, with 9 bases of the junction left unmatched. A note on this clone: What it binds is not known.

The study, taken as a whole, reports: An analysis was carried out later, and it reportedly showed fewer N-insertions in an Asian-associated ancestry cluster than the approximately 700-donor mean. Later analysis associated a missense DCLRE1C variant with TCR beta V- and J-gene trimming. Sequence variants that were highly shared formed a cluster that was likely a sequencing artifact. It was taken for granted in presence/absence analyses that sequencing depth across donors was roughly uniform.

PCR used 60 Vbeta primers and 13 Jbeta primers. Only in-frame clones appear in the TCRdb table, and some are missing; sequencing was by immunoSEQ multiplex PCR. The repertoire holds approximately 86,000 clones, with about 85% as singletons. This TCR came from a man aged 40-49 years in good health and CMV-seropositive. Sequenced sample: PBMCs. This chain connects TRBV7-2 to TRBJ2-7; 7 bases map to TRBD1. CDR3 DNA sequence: TGTGCCAGCAGCTTAGGACAGGGTACGGGCTACTCCTACGAGCAGTACTTC. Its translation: CASSLGQGTGYSYEQYF.